Listed below are T cell receptor beta chains from one sample, sequenced in a study of STAT5B mutations in CD4+ large granular lymphocyte leukemia. Clones were sequenced by immunoSEQ multiplex PCR, and TCRdb holds only the in-frame ones, with some missing. Of roughly 34,000 clones listed, roughly 79% were seen once; the top ten hold 3.5% to 5%. Material: CD4+ T cells from blood buffy coats. The receptors stem from a human donor in good health. The CDR3 runs from the conserved cysteine through the conserved F or W. The D gene is left open where the match is weak.

TRBV5-6	TRBD1	TRBJ1-4	CASSRTGYGEKLFF
TRBV28	TRBD1	TRBJ2-5	CASSPRTGRWETQYF
TRBV27	TRBD1	TRBJ1-5	CASSPSTGGMTSNQPQHF
TRBV6-4	.	TRBJ1-4	CASSASLGHNEKLFF
TRBV28	.	TRBJ2-1	CAISERRSYNEQFF
TRBV28	.	TRBJ2-7	CASSSSGASSYEQYF
TRBV18	.	TRBJ1-2	CASSPRGGLSDGYTF
TRBV7-2	TRBD2	TRBJ2-2	CASSPGGFANTGELFF
TRBV2	TRBD1	TRBJ1-2	CASTSAGTASYGYTF
TRBV21-1	.	TRBJ1-1	CASSTRIGNTEAFF
TRBV27	TRBD2	TRBJ2-1	CASSPRDYYNEQFF
TRBV7-2	TRBD2	TRBJ2-5	CASSSAFGTSGSLAETQYF
TRBV7-8	.	TRBJ2-5	CASSLWQSQETQYF
TRBV11-1	TRBD2	TRBJ2-1	CASSFGLAGAYEQFF
TRBV15	TRBD2	TRBJ2-7	CATSRPKTGTTTYEQYF
TRBV9	TRBD1	TRBJ1-1	CASSVGTTGNSGTEAFF
TRBV4-1	TRBD2	TRBJ2-1	CASSQVKTSGGPPFYNEQFF
TRBV15	TRBD1	TRBJ2-7	CATSRKGQGSSYEQYF
TRBV6-4	.	TRBJ2-7	CASSDVTGWAYEQYF
TRBV29-1	TRBD2	TRBJ2-3	CSVGLAGGTDTQYF
TRBV15	TRBD1	TRBJ2-7	CATSTRTGGASYEQYF
TRBV2	TRBD2	TRBJ2-1	CASSPGLAVNEQFF
TRBV28	.	TRBJ2-7	CASSLFTGPYEQYF
TRBV4-2	.	TRBJ2-7	CASSQDAAAGYEQYF
TRBV28	TRBD2	TRBJ2-1	CASRPPRTSGYNEQFF
TRBV5-6	TRBD2	TRBJ2-3	CASRTFGGGSLDTQYF
TRBV6-1	.	TRBJ1-5	CASRIASNQPQHF
TRBV7-9	TRBD1	TRBJ2-2	CASSPTPGTGGSNTGELFF